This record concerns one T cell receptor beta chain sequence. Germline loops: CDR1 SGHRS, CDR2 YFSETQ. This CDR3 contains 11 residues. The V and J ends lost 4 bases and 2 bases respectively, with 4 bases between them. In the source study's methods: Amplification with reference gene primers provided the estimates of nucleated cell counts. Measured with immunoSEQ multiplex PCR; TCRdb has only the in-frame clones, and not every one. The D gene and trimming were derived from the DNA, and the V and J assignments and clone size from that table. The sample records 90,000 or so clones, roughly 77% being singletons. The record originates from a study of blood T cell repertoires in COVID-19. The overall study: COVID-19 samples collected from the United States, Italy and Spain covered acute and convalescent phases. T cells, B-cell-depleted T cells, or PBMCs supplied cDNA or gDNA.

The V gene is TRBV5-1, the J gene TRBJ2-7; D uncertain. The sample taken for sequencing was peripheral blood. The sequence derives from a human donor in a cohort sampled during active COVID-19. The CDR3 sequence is CASSQAYEQYF. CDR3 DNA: TGCGCCAGCAGCCAGGCCTACGAGCAGTACTTC. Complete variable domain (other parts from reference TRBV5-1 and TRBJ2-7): KAGVTQTPRYLIKTRGQQVTLSCSPISGHRSVSWYQQTPGQGLQFLFEYFSETQRNKGNFPGRFSGRQFSNSRSEMNVSTLELGDSALYLCASSQAYEQYFGPGTRLTVT.